This T cell receptor beta chain was documented in a study of naive and memory T cell subsets. Four PCR rounds used nested alpha and beta constant region primers plus the SP2 primer. TCRdb fed the UMI-ligation and nested PCR reads into MiXCR, producing one record per CDR3 protein. The table includes 20,000 to 25,000 distinct CDR3 sequences, 4.5% to 7% detected once. This clonotype is medium-sized within its sample. The antigen is unknown. The treatment here: skin biopsy from PPD injection site in Mantoux-positive individual. An oligonucleotide containing a UMI was ligated to the 3' end of TCR cDNA. Reverse transcription used DNase-treated unsorted total RNA, aiming for about 1 to 1000 ng. Germline loops: CDR1 MDHEN, CDR2 SYDVKM. The CDR3 runs to 14 residues. Losses at the gene ends were 6 bases for V and 4 bases for J; bases not matched to a gene: 7. The study's findings and limits: More TCRs at tuberculin sites were read as hypersensitivity T cell infiltration. This RNA-based method may be sensitive to activation-related transcript changes.

The TCR was taken from an adult in good health. The material was skin, obtained from a tuberculin skin test site. This chain joins TRBV28 and TRBJ2-7; TRBD1 matches at 9 bases. The DNA of the CDR3 is TGTGCCAGCAGGCAACAGGGGGCGGCTTACGAGCAGTACTTC. Translated: CASRQQGAAYEQYF.